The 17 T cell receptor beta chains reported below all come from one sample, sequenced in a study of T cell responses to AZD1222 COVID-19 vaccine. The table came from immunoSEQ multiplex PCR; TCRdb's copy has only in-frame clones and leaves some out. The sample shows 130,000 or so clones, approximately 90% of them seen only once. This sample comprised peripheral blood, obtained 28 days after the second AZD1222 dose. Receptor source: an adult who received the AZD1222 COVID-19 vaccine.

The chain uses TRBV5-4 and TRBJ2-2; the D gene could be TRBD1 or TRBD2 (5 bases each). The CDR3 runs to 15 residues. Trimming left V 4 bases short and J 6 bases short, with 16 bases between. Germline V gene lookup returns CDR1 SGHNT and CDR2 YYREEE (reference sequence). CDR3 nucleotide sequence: TGTGCCAGCAGCGTCAACCTTCAGGGAGCCGGGGAGCTGTTTTTT. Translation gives CASSVNLQGAGELFF.

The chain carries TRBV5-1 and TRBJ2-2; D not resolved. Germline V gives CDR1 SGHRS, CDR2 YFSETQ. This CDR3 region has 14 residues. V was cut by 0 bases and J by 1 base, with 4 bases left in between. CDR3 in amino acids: CASSLARNTGELFF. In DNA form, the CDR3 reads TGCGCCAGCAGCTTGGCCCGGAACACCGGGGAGCTGTTTTTT.

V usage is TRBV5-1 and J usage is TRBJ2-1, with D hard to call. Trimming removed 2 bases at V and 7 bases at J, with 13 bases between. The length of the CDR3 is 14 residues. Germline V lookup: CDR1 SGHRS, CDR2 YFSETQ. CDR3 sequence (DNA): TGCGCCAGCAGCTTTGGCGGTAGGAAAAATGAGCAGTTCTTC. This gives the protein CASSFGGRKNEQFF. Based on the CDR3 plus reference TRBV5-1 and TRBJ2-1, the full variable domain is KAGVTQTPRYLIKTRGQQVTLSCSPISGHRSVSWYQQTPGQGLQFLFEYFSETQRNKGNFPGRFSGRQFSNSRSEMNVSTLELGDSALYLCASSFGGRKNEQFFGPGTRLTVL.

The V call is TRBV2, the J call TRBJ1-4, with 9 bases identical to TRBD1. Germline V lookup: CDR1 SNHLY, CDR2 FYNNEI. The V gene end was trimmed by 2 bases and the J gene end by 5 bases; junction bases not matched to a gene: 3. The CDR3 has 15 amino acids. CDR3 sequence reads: CASSETGTGNEKLFF. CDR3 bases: TGTGCCAGCAGTGAAACTGGGACAGGGAATGAAAAACTGTTTTTT. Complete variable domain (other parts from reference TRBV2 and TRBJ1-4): EPEVTQTPSHQVTQMGQEVILRCVPISNHLYFYWYRQILGQKVEFLVSFYNNEISEKSEIFDDQFSVERPDGSNFTLKIRSTKLEDSAMYFCASSETGTGNEKLFFGSGTQLSVL.

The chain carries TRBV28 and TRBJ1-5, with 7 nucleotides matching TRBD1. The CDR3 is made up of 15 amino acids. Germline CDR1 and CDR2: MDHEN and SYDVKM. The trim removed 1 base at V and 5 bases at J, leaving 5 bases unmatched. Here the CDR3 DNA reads TGTGCCAGCAGTTTATCAGACAGGGAGCATCAGCCCCAGCATTTT. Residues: CASSLSDREHQPQHF.

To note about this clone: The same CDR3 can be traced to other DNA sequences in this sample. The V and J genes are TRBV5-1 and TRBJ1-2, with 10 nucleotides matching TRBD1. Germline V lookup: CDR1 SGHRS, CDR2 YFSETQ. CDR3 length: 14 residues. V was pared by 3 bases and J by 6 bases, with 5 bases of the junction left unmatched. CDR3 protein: CASSSTGTGDGYTF. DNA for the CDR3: TGCGCCAGCAGCTCAACCGGGACAGGGGATGGCTACACCTTC.

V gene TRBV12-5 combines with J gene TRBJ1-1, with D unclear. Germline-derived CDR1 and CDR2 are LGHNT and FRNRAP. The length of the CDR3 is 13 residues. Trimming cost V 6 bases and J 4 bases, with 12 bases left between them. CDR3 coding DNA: TGTGCTAGTGGCGTGGGTGACCCCACTGAAGCTTTCTTT. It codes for CASGVGDPTEAFF.

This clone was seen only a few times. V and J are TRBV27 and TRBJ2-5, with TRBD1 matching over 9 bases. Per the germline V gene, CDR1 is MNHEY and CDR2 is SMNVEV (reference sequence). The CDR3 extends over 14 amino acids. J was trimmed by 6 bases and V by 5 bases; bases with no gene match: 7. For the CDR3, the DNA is TGTGCCAGCAGTCCACGGACAGGGGTACAGACCCAGTACTTC. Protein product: CASSPRTGVQTQYF.

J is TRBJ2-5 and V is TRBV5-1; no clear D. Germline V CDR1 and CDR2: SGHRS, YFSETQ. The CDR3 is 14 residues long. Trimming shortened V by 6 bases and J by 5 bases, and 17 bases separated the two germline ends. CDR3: CASTPGWSEETQYF. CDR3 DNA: TGCGCCAGCACCCCGGGCTGGTCTGAGGAGACCCAGTACTTC.

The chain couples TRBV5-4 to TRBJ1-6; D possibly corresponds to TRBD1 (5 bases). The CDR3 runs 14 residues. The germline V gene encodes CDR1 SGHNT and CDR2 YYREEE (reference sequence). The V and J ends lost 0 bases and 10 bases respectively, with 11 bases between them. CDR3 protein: CASSLGGRDSPLHF. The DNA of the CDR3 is TGTGCCAGCAGCTTGGGAGGGAGGGACTCACCCCTCCACTTT.

The CDR3, as DNA: TGTGCCAGCAGCTCCCGATATCAGCAGCCCCAGCATTTT. Residues: CASSSRYQQPQHF. V gene TRBV7-2 combines with J gene TRBJ1-5; D is undetermined. Trimming pared 4 bases from V and 7 bases from J, leaving 11 bases between. There are 13 residues in the CDR3. Germline CDR1 and CDR2: SGHTA and FQGNSA. Full variable domain (remainder filled in from reference TRBV7-2 and TRBJ1-5): GAGVSQSPSNKVTEKGKDVELRCDPISGHTALYWYRQSLGQGLEFLIYFQGNSAPDKSGLPSDRFSAERTGGSVSTLTIQRTQQEDSAVYLCASSSRYQQPQHFGDGTRLSIL.

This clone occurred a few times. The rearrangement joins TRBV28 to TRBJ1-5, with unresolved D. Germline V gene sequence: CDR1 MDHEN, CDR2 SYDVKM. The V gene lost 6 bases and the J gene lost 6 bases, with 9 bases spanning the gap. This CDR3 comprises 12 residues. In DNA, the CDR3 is TGTGCCAGCAGACCCGACGGTCAGCCCCAGCATTTT. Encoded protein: CASRPDGQPQHF.

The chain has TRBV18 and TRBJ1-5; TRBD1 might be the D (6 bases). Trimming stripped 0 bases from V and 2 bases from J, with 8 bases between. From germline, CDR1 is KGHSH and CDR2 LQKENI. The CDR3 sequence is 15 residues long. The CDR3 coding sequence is TGTGCCAGCTCACCACCGTCAGGGGGCAATCAGCCCCAGCATTTT. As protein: CASSPPSGGNQPQHF.

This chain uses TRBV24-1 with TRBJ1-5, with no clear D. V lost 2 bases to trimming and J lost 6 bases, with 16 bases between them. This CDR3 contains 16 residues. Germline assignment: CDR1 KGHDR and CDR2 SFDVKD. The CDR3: CATSDSSMGAAQPQHF. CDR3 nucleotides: TGTGCCACCAGTGATTCCTCAATGGGTGCGGCTCAGCCCCAGCATTTT.

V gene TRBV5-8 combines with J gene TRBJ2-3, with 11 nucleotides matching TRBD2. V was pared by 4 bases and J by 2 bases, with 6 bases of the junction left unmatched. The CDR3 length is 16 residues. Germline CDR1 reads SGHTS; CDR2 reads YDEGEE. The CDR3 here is CASSAGTSGNTDTQYF. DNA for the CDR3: TGTGCCAGCAGCGCCGGGACTAGCGGTAACACAGATACGCAGTATTTT.

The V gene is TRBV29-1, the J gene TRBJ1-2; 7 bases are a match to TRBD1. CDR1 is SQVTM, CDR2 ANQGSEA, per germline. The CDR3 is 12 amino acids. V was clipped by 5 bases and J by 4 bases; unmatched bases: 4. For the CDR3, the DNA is TGCAGCGTTAGAACAGGGGTCTATGGCTACACCTTC. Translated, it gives CSVRTGVYGYTF.

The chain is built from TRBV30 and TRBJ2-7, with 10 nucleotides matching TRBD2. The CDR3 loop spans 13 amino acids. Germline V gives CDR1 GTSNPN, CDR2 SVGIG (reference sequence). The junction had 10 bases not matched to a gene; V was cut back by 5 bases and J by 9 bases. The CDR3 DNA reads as TGTGCCTGGTCCAACCTGTTAGCGGGAGGGCAGTACTTC. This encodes CAWSNLLAGGQYF.